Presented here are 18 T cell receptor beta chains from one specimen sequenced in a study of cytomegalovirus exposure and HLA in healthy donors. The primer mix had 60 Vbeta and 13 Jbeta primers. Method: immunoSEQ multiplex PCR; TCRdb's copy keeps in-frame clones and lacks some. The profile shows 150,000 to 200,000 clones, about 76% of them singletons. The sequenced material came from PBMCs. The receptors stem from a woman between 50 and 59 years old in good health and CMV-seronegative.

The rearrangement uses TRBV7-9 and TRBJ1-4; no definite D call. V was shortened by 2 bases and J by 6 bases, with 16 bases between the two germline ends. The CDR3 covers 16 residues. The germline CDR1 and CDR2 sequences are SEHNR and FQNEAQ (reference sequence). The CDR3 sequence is CASSLKGEGAYEKLFF. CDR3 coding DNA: TGTGCCAGCAGCTTAAAGGGTGAGGGAGCATATGAAAAACTGTTTTTT.

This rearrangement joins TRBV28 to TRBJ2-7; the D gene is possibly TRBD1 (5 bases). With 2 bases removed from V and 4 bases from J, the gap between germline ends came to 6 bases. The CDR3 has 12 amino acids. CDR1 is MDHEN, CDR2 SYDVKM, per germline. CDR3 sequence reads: CASSLKGYEQYF. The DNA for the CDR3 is TGTGCCAGCAGTTTAAAGGGGTACGAGCAGTACTTC.

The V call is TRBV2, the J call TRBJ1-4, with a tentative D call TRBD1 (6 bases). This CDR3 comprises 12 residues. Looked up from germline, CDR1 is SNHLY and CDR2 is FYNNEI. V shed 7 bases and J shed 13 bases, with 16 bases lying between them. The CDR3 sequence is CASNPYDRPLFF. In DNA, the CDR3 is TGTGCCAGCAACCCCTACGACAGGCCACTGTTTTTT. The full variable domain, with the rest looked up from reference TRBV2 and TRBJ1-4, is EPEVTQTPSHQVTQMGQEVILRCVPISNHLYFYWYRQILGQKVEFLVSFYNNEISEKSEIFDDQFSVERPDGSNFTLKIRSTKLEDSAMYFCASNPYDRPLFFGSGTQLSVL.

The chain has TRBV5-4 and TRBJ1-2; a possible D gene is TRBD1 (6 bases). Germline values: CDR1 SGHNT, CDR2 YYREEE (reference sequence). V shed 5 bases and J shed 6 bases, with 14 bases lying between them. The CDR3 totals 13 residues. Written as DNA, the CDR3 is TGTGCCAGCAGTTATACAGGGTTCGATGGCTACACCTTC. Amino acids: CASSYTGFDGYTF.

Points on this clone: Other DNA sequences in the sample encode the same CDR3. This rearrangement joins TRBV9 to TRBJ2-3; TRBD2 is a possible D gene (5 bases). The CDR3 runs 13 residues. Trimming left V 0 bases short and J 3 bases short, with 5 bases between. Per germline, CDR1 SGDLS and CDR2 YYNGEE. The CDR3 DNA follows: TGTGCCAGCAGCGTAGGCGGGACAGATACGCAGTATTTT. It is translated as CASSVGGTDTQYF.

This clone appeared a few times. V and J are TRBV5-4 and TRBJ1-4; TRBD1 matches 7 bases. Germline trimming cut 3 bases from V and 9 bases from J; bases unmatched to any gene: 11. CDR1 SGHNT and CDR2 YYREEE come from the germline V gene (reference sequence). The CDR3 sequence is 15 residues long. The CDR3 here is CASSSGGTVGKKLFF. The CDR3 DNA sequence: TGTGCCAGCAGCTCCGGAGGGACAGTGGGGAAAAAACTGTTTTTT.

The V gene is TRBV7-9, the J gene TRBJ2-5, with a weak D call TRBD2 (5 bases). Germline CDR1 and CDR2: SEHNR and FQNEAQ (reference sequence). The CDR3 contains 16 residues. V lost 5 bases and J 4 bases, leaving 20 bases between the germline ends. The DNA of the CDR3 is TGTGCCAGCAGCACCCAAGCAAGCTCGGGGATAGAGACCCAGTACTTC. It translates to CASSTQASSGIETQYF.

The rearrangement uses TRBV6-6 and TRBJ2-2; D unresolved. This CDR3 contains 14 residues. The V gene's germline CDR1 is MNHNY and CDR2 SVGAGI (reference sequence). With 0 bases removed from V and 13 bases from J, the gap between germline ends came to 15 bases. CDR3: CASSYSISGGMLFF. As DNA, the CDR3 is TGTGCCAGCAGTTACTCGATTAGTGGCGGCATGCTGTTTTTT.

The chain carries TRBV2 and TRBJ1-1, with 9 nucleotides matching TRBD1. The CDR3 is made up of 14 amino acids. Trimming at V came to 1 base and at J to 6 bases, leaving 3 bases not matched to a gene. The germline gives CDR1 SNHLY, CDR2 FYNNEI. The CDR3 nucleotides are TGTGCCAGCAGTGAAGGGACAGGGGTCCCTGAAGCTTTCTTT. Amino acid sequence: CASSEGTGVPEAFF.

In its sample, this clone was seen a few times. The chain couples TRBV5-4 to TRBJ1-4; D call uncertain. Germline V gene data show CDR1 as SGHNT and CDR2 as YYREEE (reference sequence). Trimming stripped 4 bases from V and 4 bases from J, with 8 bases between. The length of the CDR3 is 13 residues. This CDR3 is CASSVLYNEKLFF. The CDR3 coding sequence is TGTGCCAGCAGCGTCTTGTATAATGAAAAACTGTTTTTT.

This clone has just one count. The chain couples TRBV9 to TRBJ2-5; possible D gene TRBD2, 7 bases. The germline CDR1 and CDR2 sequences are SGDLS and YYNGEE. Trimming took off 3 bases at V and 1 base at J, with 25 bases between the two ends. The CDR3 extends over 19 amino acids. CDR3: CASSEEGGTTGGFQETQYF. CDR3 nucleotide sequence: TGTGCCAGCAGCGAGGAGGGGGGGACTACCGGGGGGTTCCAAGAGACCCAGTACTTC.

The CDR3, as DNA: TGTGCCAGCAGATTGGGCAGGGGCACAGATACGCAGTATTTT. Protein: CASRLGRGTDTQYF. The chain couples TRBV2 to TRBJ2-3; possibly TRBD1 for D (5 bases). CDR1 and CDR2 from the germline V gene are SNHLY and FYNNEI. The ends were cut back, 6 bases at V and 1 base at J, with 11 bases in the middle. The CDR3 covers 14 residues.

In nucleotides, the CDR3 is TGCAGCGTTGCCGCGGCTAGCACAGATACGCAGTATTTT. This sequence encodes CSVAAASTDTQYF. This chain joins TRBV29-1 and TRBJ2-3; no firm D call. V lost 4 bases and J lost 0, with 8 bases in between. The length of the CDR3 is 13 residues. Per the germline V gene, CDR1 is SQVTM and CDR2 is ANQGSEA.

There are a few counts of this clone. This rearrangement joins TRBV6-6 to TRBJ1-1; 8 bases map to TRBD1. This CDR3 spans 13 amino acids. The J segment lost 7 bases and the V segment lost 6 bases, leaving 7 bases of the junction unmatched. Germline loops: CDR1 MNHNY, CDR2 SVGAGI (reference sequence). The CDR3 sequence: CASREGQAREAFF. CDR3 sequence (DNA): TGTGCCAGCAGGGAGGGACAGGCACGTGAAGCTTTCTTT.

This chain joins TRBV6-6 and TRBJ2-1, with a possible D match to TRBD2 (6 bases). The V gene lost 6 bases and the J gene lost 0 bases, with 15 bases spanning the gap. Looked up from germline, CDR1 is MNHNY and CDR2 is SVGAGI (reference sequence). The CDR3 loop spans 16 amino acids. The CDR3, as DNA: TGTGCCAGCAGCCCTAGGAGGGCAAGCTCCTACAATGAGCAGTTCTTC. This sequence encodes CASSPRRASSYNEQFF.

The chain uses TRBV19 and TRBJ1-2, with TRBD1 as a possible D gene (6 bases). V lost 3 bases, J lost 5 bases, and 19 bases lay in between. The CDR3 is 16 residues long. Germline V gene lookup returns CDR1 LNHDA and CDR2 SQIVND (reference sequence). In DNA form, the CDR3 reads TGTGCCAGTAGTATGGATGGGGGCATAGGGGTTTATGGCTACACCTTC. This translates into CASSMDGGIGVYGYTF.

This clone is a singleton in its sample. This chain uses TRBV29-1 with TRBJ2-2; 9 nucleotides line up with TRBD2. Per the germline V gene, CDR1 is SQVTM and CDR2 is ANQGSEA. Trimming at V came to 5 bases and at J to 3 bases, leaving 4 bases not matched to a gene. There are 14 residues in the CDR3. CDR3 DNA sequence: TGCAGCGTTTCGCTAGCGGGATACACCGGGGAGCTGTTTTTT. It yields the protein CSVSLAGYTGELFF.

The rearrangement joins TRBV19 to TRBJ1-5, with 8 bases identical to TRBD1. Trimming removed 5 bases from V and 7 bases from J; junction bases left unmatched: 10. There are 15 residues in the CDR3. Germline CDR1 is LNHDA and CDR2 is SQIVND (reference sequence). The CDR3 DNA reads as TGTGCCAGTAGTTCCGGACAGGGTGGTCGACAGCCCCAGCATTTT. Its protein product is CASSSGQGGRQPQHF.